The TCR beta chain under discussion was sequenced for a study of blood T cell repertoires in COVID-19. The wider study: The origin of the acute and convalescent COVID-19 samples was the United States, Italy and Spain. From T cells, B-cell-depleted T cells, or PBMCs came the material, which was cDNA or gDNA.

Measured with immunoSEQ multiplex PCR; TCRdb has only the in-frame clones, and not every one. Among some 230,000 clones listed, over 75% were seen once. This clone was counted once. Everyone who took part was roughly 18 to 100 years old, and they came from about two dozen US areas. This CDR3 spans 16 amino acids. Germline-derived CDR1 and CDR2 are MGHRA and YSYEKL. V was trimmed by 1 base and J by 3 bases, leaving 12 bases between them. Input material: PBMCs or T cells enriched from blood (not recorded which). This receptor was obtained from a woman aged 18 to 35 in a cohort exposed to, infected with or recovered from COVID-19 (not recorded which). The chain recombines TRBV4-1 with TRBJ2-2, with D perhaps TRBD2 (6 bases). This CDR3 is CASSQVEGFDTGELFF. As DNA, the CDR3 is TGCGCCAGCAGCCAAGTGGAGGGATTCGACACCGGGGAGCTGTTTTTT.